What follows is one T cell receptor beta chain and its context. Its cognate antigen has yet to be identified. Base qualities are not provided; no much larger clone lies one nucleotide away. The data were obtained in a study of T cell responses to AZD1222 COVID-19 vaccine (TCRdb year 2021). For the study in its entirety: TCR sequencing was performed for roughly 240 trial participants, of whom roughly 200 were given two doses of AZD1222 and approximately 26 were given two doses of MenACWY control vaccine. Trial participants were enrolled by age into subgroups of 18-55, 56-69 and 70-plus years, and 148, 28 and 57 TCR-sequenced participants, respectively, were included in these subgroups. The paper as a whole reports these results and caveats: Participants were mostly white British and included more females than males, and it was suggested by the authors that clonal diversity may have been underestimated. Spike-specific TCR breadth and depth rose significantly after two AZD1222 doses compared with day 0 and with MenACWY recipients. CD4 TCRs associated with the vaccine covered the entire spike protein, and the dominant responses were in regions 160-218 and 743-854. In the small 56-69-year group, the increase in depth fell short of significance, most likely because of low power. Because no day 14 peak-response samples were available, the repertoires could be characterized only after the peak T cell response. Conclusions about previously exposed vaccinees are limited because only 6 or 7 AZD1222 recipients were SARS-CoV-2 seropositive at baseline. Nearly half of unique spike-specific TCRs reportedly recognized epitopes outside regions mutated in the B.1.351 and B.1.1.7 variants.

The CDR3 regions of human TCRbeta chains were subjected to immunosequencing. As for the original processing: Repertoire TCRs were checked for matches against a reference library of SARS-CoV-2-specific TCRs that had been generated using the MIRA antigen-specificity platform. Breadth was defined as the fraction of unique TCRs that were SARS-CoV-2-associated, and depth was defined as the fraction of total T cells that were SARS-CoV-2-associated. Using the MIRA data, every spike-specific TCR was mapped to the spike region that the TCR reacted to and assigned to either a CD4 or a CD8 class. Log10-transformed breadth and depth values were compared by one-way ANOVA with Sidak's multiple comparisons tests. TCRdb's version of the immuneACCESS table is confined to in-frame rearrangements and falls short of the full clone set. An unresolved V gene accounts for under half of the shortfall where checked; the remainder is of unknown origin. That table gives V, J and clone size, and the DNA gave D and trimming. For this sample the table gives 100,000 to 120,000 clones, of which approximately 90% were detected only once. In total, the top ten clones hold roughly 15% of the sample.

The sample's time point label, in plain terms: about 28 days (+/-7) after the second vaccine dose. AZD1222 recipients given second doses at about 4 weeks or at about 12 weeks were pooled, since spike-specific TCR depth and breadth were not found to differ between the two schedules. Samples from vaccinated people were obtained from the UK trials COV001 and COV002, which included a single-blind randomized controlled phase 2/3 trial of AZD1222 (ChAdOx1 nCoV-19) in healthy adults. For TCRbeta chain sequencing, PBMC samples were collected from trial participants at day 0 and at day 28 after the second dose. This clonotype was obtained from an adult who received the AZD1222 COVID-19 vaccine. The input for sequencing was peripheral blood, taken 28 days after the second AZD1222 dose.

Here is the DNA: TGTGCCAGCAGCCAAGGGGCCACAAACTCTGGAAACACCATATATTTT. This sequence encodes CASSQGATNSGNTIYF. Recombination connected TRBV4-2 to TRBJ1-3; confidence is insufficient to name the D gene. Reading the germline V gene gives CDR1 LGHNA and CDR2 YNFKEQ. V is pared back by 1 base and J by 0 bases, with 10 bases lying between the germline termini. The CDR3 numbers 16 residues from cysteine through phenylalanine. Here the CDR3 DNA is all that survives: 48 bases in frame from base 1.